A selection of T cell receptor beta chains follows, all from one sample in a study of cytomegalovirus exposure and HLA in healthy donors. Data came from immunoSEQ multiplex PCR; TCRdb stores just in-frame clones and leaves some out. Its clone listing holds some 56,000 clones. The sequencing sample was made of PBMCs. These TCRs come from a woman between 25 and 40 years old in good health and CMV-seropositive. The CDR3 runs from the conserved cysteine through the conserved F or W. The D gene is left open where the match is weak.

>TRBJ2-1|TRBV5-1|TRBD2
TGCGCCAGCAGCTTGGCTAGCGGGAGTGAGTTCTTC
CASSLASGSEFF
>TRBJ1-2|TRBV30|NA
TGTGCCTGGACAGGGGTCCCCTATGGTGGCTACACCTTC
CAWTGVPYGGYTF
>TRBJ1-1|TRBV5-1|NA
TGCGCCAGCAGCTTGGGTACGGTGAACACTGAAGCTTTCTTT
CASSLGTVNTEAFF
>TRBJ1-4|TRBV30|TRBD1
TGTGCCTGGAGTCGGGACAGTCAGAATGAAAAACTGTTTTTT
CAWSRDSQNEKLFF
>TRBJ2-1|TRBV11-2|TRBD2
TGTGCCAGCAGCCAAGAAGGCCTAGCGGGGCTTTACAATGAGCAGTTCTTC
CASSQEGLAGLYNEQFF
>TRBJ2-3|TRBV13|NA
TGTGCCAGCAGCTTAGGCGGTACGCAGTATTTT
CASSLGGTQYF
>TRBJ1-1|TRBV7-9|NA
TGTGCCAGCAAATCAGGGCTGATCACTGAAGCTTTCTTT
CASKSGLITEAFF
>TRBJ1-1|TRBV19|NA
TGTGCCAGTAGTATAGCCGGTGGTCACACTGAAGCTTTCTTT
CASSIAGGHTEAFF
>TRBJ1-1|TRBV6-1|TRBD1
TGTGCCAGCAGTGTCCCAGGGGGCACTGAAGCTTTCTTT
CASSVPGGTEAFF
>TRBJ1-3|TRBV10-3|NA
TGTGCCATCAATCCCGGGACAGGAAACACCATATATTTT
CAINPGTGNTIYF
>TRBJ1-4|TRBV28|TRBD1
TGTGCCAGCAGTTCGCCCGGTACAGGGGGTAGAAAACTGTTTTTT
CASSSPGTGGRKLFF
>TRBJ2-7|TRBV5-4|NA
TGTGCCAGCAGCTCCAGACAGGCCATGGGCGAGCAGTACTTC
CASSSRQAMGEQYF
>TRBJ2-1|TRBV15|TRBD2
TGTGCCACCAGCAGAGGGTTACGGGAGGGCCGAGTTGAGCAGTTCTTC
CATSRGLREGRVEQFF
>TRBJ1-2|TRBV6-5|NA
TGTGCCAGCAGTTACCTCAACGACATCAGGATCTATGGCTACACCTTC
CASSYLNDIRIYGYTF
>TRBJ2-5|TRBV13|NA
TGTGCCAGCAGCTTAGAAGGCGGAGAAGAGACCCAGTACTTC
CASSLEGGEETQYF
>TRBJ2-7|TRBV5-6|NA
TGTGCCAGCAGCTTGGTGGCAGGGAAAGACTACGAGCAGTACTTC
CASSLVAGKDYEQYF
>TRBJ1-4|TRBV6-4|TRBD1
TGTGCCAGCAGTGCCCGGGACAGAAATGAAAAACTGTTTTTT
CASSARDRNEKLFF
>TRBJ1-2|TRBV18|TRBD1
TGTGCCAGCCAGGCGGGACAGCCCGACTATGGCTACACCTTC
CASQAGQPDYGYTF
>TRBJ2-2|TRBV7-2|NA
TGTGCCAGCAGAGCTAGCGCCGGGGAGCTGTTTTTT
CASRASAGELFF
>TRBJ2-5|TRBV11-3|NA
TGTGCCAGCAGCTTAGGTACGACAGGCGGACCAGAGACCCAGTACTTC
CASSLGTTGGPETQYF
>TRBJ2-1|TRBV5-1|NA
TGCGCCAGCAGCTTGGGAGGGGGCTCCTACAATGAGCAGTTCTTC
CASSLGGGSYNEQFF
>TRBJ2-7|TRBV9|TRBD1
TGTGCCAGCAGCGCGCAACAGGGGGGTCACGAGCAGTACTTC
CASSAQQGGHEQYF
>TRBJ2-3|TRBV6-4|NA
TGTGCCAGCAGTGATGCCGGGGGCACAGATACGCAGTATTTT
CASSDAGGTDTQYF
>TRBJ2-7|TRBV6-1|NA
TGTGCCAGCAGTCCCCGGGGACACGGCTACGAGCAGTACTTC
CASSPRGHGYEQYF
>TRBJ1-1|TRBV14|NA
TGTGCCAGCAGCCAAGGTAAGTTTTGGGCGAACACTGAAGCTTTCTTT
CASSQGKFWANTEAFF
>TRBJ2-7|TRBV5-1|TRBD1
TGCGCCAGCAGCACTTGGGACAGCTCCTACGAGCAGTACTTC
CASSTWDSSYEQYF
>TRBJ2-3|TRBV7-2|NA
TGTGCCAGCAGCTTAGGACTAGGCACAGATACGCAGTATTTT
CASSLGLGTDTQYF
>TRBJ2-1|TRBV5-6|NA
TGTGCCAGCAGCTTCTCTAGTAACAATGAGCAGTTCTTC
CASSFSSNNEQFF
>TRBJ2-1|TRBV5-1|TRBD2
TGCGCCAGCAGCCGAATCAGCGGGATACCTGCGGGGAATGAGCAGTTCTTC
CASSRISGIPAGNEQFF